The 21 T cell receptor beta chains in this list originate from one sample, sequenced in a study of blood T cell repertoires in COVID-19. TCRdb's copy holds only in-frame clones and misses some; the assay was immunoSEQ multiplex PCR. The sample yields around 150,000 clones, about 85% seen once. The sequenced material came from peripheral blood. The receptors derive from a middle-aged man with acute or convalescent COVID-19.

This clone showed up just once. The chain joins TRBV7-9 to TRBJ1-1, with 7 bases lining up with TRBD1. The CDR3 sequence is 14 residues long. The germline V gene has CDR1 SEHNR and CDR2 FQNEAQ (reference sequence). After removal of 0 bases from V and 4 bases from J, the junction contained 2 bases not matched to a gene. For the CDR3, the DNA is TGTGCCAGCAGCTTAGCACAGGGGTCCACTGAAGCTTTCTTT. Translation: CASSLAQGSTEAFF.

The sample holds a few counts of this clone. V and J are TRBV7-8 and TRBJ2-7; D gene unclear. This CDR3 has 13 amino acids. Germline loops: CDR1 SGHVS, CDR2 FQNEAQ. Trimming took 5 bases from V and 2 from J, leaving 10 bases between them. In DNA form, the CDR3 reads TGTGCCAGCAGCCCCTTTGAGACCTACGAGCAGTACTTC. Translation gives CASSPFETYEQYF.

This clone occurred a few times. The chain is built from TRBV2 and TRBJ2-7; no clear D. Per the germline V gene, CDR1 is SNHLY and CDR2 is FYNNEI. The CDR3 spans 11 residues. V lost 6 bases to trimming and J lost 3 bases, with 6 bases between them. The CDR3 loop is CASSLFYEQYF. The CDR3 nucleotides are TGTGCCAGCAGCCTCTTCTACGAGCAGTACTTC.

The J gene is TRBJ1-1, the V gene TRBV7-2, with D possibly matching TRBD1 (6 bases). V lost 4 bases to trimming and J lost 0 bases, with 12 bases between them. There are 15 residues in the CDR3. CDR1 is SGHTA and CDR2 is FQGNSA in the germline V gene. The CDR3 region is CASSSDRFMNTEAFF. CDR3 sequence (DNA): TGTGCCAGCAGCTCTGACAGGTTCATGAACACTGAAGCTTTCTTT.

V gene TRBV1 combines with J gene TRBJ2-5; the table's D gene call, TRBD1, was not cross checked with the DNA. TRBV1 is labeled a pseudogene. This CDR3 has 17 amino acids. This CDR3 reads CTSSQPSGVSQGETQYF. The CDR3 DNA is TGCACCAGCAGCCAACCCTCAGGGGTCTCCCAGGGAGAGACCCAGTACTTC.

The CDR3 sequence is CSAGLDNEQFF. DNA for the CDR3: TGCAGTGCTGGACTAGACAATGAGCAGTTCTTC. J is TRBJ2-1 and V is TRBV20-1; 7 bases map to TRBD2. The V segment lost 5 bases and the J segment 5 bases; nucleotides outside the gene matches: 0. CDR3 size: 11 residues. Germline V gives CDR1 DFQATT, CDR2 SNEGSKA (reference sequence).

In its sample, this clone was seen once. This chain uses TRBV18 with TRBJ1-2; 10 bases map to TRBD1. The CDR3 runs to 16 residues. Losses at the gene ends were 2 bases for V and 4 bases for J; bases not matched to a gene: 7. Germline CDR1 reads KGHSH; CDR2 reads LQKENI. The CDR3 reads CASSPKDRGRVYGYTF. The CDR3 DNA reads as TGTGCCAGCTCACCAAAAGACAGGGGGCGAGTCTATGGCTACACCTTC.

The chain recombines TRBV6-5 with TRBJ2-2, with TRBD1 matching over 10 bases. The CDR3 consists of 16 residues. The V and J ends lost 0 bases and 7 bases, in that order; junction bases with no gene match: 5. From germline, CDR1 is MNHEY and CDR2 SVGAGI. CDR3 loop: CASSYSGTGEIGELFF. The DNA of the CDR3 is TGTGCCAGCAGTTACTCGGGGACAGGGGAGATCGGGGAGCTGTTTTTT.

The chain joins TRBV19 to TRBJ2-2, with D perhaps matching TRBD1 (7 bases). Trimming shortened V by 5 bases and J by 3 bases, and 13 bases separated the two germline ends. In germline, CDR1 is LNHDA, CDR2 SQIVND (reference sequence). The CDR3 has 15 residues. The DNA of the CDR3 is TGTGCCAGTAGTGGTCCAGGGGGGCACACCGGGGAGCTGTTTTTT. This encodes CASSGPGGHTGELFF.

The genes are TRBV6-6 and TRBJ2-2; a possible D gene is TRBD1 (5 bases). Germline V lookup: CDR1 MNHNY, CDR2 SVGAGI (reference sequence). The ends were cut back, 11 bases at V and 4 bases at J, with 17 bases in the middle. The CDR3 extends over 14 amino acids. The CDR3 reads CAYSGQSPTGELFF. Here the CDR3 DNA reads TGTGCCTACTCCGGACAATCCCCCACCGGGGAGCTGTTTTTT.

The V call is TRBV5-4, the J call TRBJ1-2; D remains unclear. V was pared by 0 bases and J by 4 bases, with 7 bases between. Germline assignment: CDR1 SGHNT and CDR2 YYREEE (reference sequence). The CDR3 is 13 residues long. CDR3: CASSLGAGYGYTF. DNA for the CDR3: TGTGCCAGCAGCTTGGGGGCAGGCTATGGCTACACCTTC.

A single count supports this clone. The CDR3 sequence: CASCLGRGKEQYF. CDR3 nucleotides: TGTGCCAGCTGCCTTGGGAGGGGTAAGGAGCAGTACTTC. The V and J genes are TRBV2 and TRBJ2-7, with 7 bases matching TRBD2. Trimming removed 8 bases from V and 7 bases from J; junction bases left unmatched: 11. CDR3 length equals 13 residues. CDR1 is SNHLY and CDR2 is FYNNEI in the germline V gene.

The J gene is TRBJ1-1, the V gene TRBV5-6; D not resolved. The V end was cut by 4 bases, the J end by 0 bases, with 13 bases between. The CDR3 extends over 15 amino acids. In germline, CDR1 is SGHDT, CDR2 YYEEEE. The CDR3 region has the DNA TGTGCCAGCAGCGCCTTACAGCTCCTGAACACTGAAGCTTTCTTT. It encodes CASSALQLLNTEAFF.

V and J are TRBV6-2 or TRBV6-3 and TRBJ1-2; unclear D gene. This CDR3 is built from 14 residues. Germline CDR1 is MNHEY and CDR2 is SVGEGT. V lost 2 bases, J lost 0 bases, and 7 bases lay in between. The CDR3 sequence: CASSYGAANYGYTF. CDR3 DNA: TGTGCCAGCAGTTACGGTGCGGCTAACTATGGCTACACCTTC.

This sequence joins TRBV6-1 and TRBJ2-7, with TRBD1 matching over 10 bases. Germline V gene data show CDR1 as MNHNS and CDR2 as SASEGT. This CDR3 spans 14 amino acids. V lost 1 base and J lost 3; bases outside the gene matches: 0. In nucleotides, the CDR3 is TGTGCCAGCAGTGAAGGGACAGGGGGCTACGAGCAGTACTTC. Translated, it gives CASSEGTGGYEQYF.

The chain employs TRBV7-2 and TRBJ1-3, with no clear D. Germline CDR1 SGHTA, CDR2 FQGNSA. Trimming shortened V by 3 bases and J by 0 bases, and 9 bases separated the two germline ends. The CDR3 sequence is 15 residues long. The CDR3 spells CASSLSTGSGNTIYF. CDR3 sequence (DNA): TGTGCCAGCAGCTTGAGCACGGGCTCTGGAAACACCATATATTTT.

The V gene is TRBV13, the J gene TRBJ1-3; D ambiguous. V was pared by 2 bases and J by 2 bases, with 10 bases between. From germline, CDR1 is PRHDT and CDR2 FYEKMQ (reference sequence). The CDR3 has 15 amino acids. This chain's CDR3 is CASSLWQVAGNTIYF. For the CDR3, the DNA is TGTGCCAGCAGCTTATGGCAGGTCGCTGGAAACACCATATATTTT.

The V call is TRBV3-1 (or the pseudogene TRBV3-2), the J call TRBJ1-2; the D is unclear. Trimming left V 2 bases short and J 7 bases short, with 17 bases between. The germline V gene encodes CDR1 LGHDT and CDR2 YNNKEL (reference sequence). The CDR3 spans 15 residues. CDR3 loop: CASSQSDKMGSGYTF. For the CDR3, the DNA is TGTGCCAGCAGCCAATCCGACAAAATGGGCTCTGGCTACACCTTC.

This rearrangement joins TRBV3-1 (or the pseudogene TRBV3-2) to TRBJ2-3; TRBD2 aligns across 13 bases. The CDR3 is 16 residues long. J was trimmed by 5 bases and V by 2 bases; bases with no gene match: 4. Germline CDR1 and CDR2: LGHDT and YNNKEL (reference sequence). CDR3 bases: TGTGCCAGCAGCCAAACTAGCGGGGGGGTGAGAGATACGCAGTATTTT. It specifies CASSQTSGGVRDTQYF.

The CDR3 spells CASRPRTGAEAFF. The CDR3 bases are TGTGCCAGCAGACCGCGGACAGGGGCTGAAGCTTTCTTT. The chain joins TRBV4-2 to TRBJ1-1, with 9 bases lining up with TRBD1. The germline V gene encodes CDR1 LGHNA and CDR2 YNFKEQ. The CDR3 length is 13 residues. Trimming took 6 bases from V and 6 from J; bases not matched to a gene: 5.

This chain joins TRBV12-3 or TRBV12-4 and TRBJ1-1; D unresolved. This CDR3 spans 12 amino acids. V lost 1 base and J lost 10, with 10 bases in between. CDR3 loop: CASSLVVTGAFF. The CDR3 coding sequence is TGTGCCAGCAGTTTAGTGGTAACGGGAGCTTTCTTT.